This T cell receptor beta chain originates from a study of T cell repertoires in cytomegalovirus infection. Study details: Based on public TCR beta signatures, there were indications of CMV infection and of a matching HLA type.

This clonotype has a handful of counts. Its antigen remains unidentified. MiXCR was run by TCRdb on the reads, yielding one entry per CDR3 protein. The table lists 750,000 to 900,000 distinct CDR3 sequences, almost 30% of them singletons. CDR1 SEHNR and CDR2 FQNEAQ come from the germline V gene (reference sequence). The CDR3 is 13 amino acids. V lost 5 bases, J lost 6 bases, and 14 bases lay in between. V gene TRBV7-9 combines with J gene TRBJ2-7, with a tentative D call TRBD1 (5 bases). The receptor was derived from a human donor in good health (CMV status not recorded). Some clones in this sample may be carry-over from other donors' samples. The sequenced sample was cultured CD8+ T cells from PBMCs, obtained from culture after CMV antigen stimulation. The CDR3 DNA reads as TGTGCCAGCAGCCCCCGACAGTTTCCCGAGCAGTACTTC. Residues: CASSPRQFPEQYF.